The 25 T cell receptor beta chains below were found in one sample sequenced in a study of CD8+CD57+ T cells in acquired aplastic anemia. Both TCR beta VDJ combination and CDR3 sequence profiling were carried out. Genomic DNA was the template for this profiling. TCRdb called the reads again in MiXCR, with one record for every CDR3 protein. The sample yields 260,000 or so distinct CDR3 sequences, around half seen once. The patients chosen for sequencing had shown expansion of CD8+CD57+ cells (detected by flow cytometry). Input material: sorted CD4+, CD8+, or CD8+CD57+ T cells (not recorded which) from PBMCs. The receptors were gathered from a human donor with aplastic anemia.

This clonotype occurred many times. The chain carries TRBV11-2 and TRBJ2-1, with a weak D call TRBD2 (6 bases). This CDR3 spans 14 amino acids. V shed 3 bases and J shed 9 bases, with 15 bases lying between them. Germline values: CDR1 SGHAT, CDR2 FQNNGV. The CDR3: CASSFSGGRGEQFF. Here the CDR3 DNA reads TGTGCCAGCAGCTTTAGCGGAGGAAGGGGTGAGCAGTTCTTC. The full variable domain, with the rest looked up from reference TRBV11-2 and TRBJ2-1, is EAGVAQSPRYKIIEKRQSVAFWCNPISGHATLYWYQQILGQGPKLLIQFQNNGVVDDSQLPKDRFSAERLKGVDSTLKIQPAKLEDSAVYLCASSFSGGRGEQFFGPGTRLTVL.

The chain has TRBV7-3 and TRBJ2-7, with 8 bases lining up with TRBD1. The CDR3 is 13 amino acids. CDR1 and CDR2 (germline): SGHTA, FQGTGA. J lost 3 bases, V lost 5 bases, and 3 bases had no gene match. As DNA, the CDR3 is TGTGCCAGCAGCCGACAGGGGAACTACGAGCAGTACTTC. It is translated as CASSRQGNYEQYF.

This clonotype has at least ten counts. The genes are TRBV2 and TRBJ1-1, with D possibly being TRBD1 (5 bases). V was shortened by 2 bases and J by 5 bases, with 12 bases between the two germline ends. The CDR3 spans 14 residues. From germline, CDR1 is SNHLY and CDR2 FYNNEI. CDR3 bases: TGTGCCAGCAGTGAACGAGGGGCAAGGACTGAAGCTTTCTTT. Translating it yields CASSERGARTEAFF.

This clonotype was seen ten or more times. The chain carries TRBV14 and TRBJ1-1; D is ambiguous. Trimming took off 1 base at V and 4 bases at J, with 13 bases between the two ends. The CDR3 covers 15 residues. Per germline, CDR1 SGHDN and CDR2 FVKESK. CDR3 residues: CASSQVSGGVTEAFF. The CDR3 DNA reads as TGTGCCAGCAGCCAAGTTTCTGGAGGAGTCACTGAAGCTTTCTTT.

The gene calls are TRBV7-8 and TRBJ2-5; D is perhaps TRBD1 or TRBD2 (5 bases each). The CDR3 is 15 residues long. In germline, CDR1 is SGHVS, CDR2 FQNEAQ. V was clipped by 1 base and J by 5 bases, with 14 bases between them. In DNA, the CDR3 is TGTGCCAGCAGCTTAGGAGTTGGGGGTAGGGAGACCCAGTACTTC. Residues: CASSLGVGGRETQYF.

This clonotype was picked up a small number of times. The gene calls are TRBV7-9 and TRBJ2-3; D gene ambiguous. V lost 4 bases and J 4 bases, leaving 3 bases between the germline ends. Germline-derived CDR1 and CDR2 are SEHNR and FQNEAQ (reference sequence). CDR3 size: 11 residues. This CDR3 is CASSSADTQYF. CDR3 DNA sequence: TGTGCCAGCAGCTCGGCAGATACGCAGTATTTT.

This clonotype was seen at least ten times. This chain links TRBV19 with TRBJ2-7, with 7 bases aligning to TRBD2. The length of the CDR3 is 12 residues. Germline V gene lookup returns CDR1 LNHDA and CDR2 SQIVND (reference sequence). V trimming: 5 bases; J trimming: 6 bases; junction bases outside the gene matches: 4. CDR3 sequence (DNA): TGTGCCAGTAGTTTGGGACTAAGCGAGCAGTACTTC. Translating gives CASSLGLSEQYF. The full variable domain, rest sourced from reference TRBV19 and TRBJ2-7, is DGGITQSPKYLFRKEGQNVTLSCEQNLNHDAMYWYRQDPGQGLRLIYYSQIVNDFQKGDIAEGYSVSREKKESFPLTVTSAQKNPTAFYLCASSLGLSEQYFGPGTRLTVT.

The table lists this clonotype with a few counts. This chain links TRBV19 with TRBJ2-7; D unclear. Germline V gives CDR1 LNHDA, CDR2 SQIVND (reference sequence). This CDR3 is 14 amino acids long. With 0 bases removed from V and 3 bases from J, the gap between germline ends came to 9 bases. The DNA of the CDR3 is TGTGCCAGTAGTATAGATCGACGGAGCTACGAGCAGTACTTC. Protein product: CASSIDRRSYEQYF.

As DNA, the CDR3 is TGCGCCAGCAGTTCCGACAGGGAAGTGACCGAGCAGTACTTC. It codes for CASSSDREVTEQYF. V is TRBV5-1 and J is TRBJ2-7, with TRBD1 identical over 7 bases. The ends lost 5 bases at V and 6 bases at J; junction bases unmatched: 11. There are 14 residues in the CDR3. Germline V lookup: CDR1 SGHRS, CDR2 YFSETQ. The full variable domain, completed using reference TRBV5-1 and TRBJ2-7, is KAGVTQTPRYLIKTRGQQVTLSCSPISGHRSVSWYQQTPGQGLQFLFEYFSETQRNKGNFPGRFSGRQFSNSRSEMNVSTLELGDSALYLCASSSDREVTEQYFGPGTRLTVT.

This CDR3 reads CASSPANSYEQYV. Written as DNA, the CDR3 is TGTGCCAGCAGCCCCGCCAACAGCTACGAGCAGTACGTC. The V call is TRBV5-5, the J call TRBJ2-7; D gene unclear. V was pared by 4 bases and J by 3 bases, with 11 bases between. This CDR3 is 13 amino acids long. Germline V CDR1 and CDR2: SGHKS, YYEKEE (reference sequence).

The chain employs TRBV9 and TRBJ2-2; 10 nucleotides align to TRBD1. CDR3 size: 17 residues. Germline V lookup: CDR1 SGDLS, CDR2 YYNGEE. The V gene end was trimmed by 3 bases and the J gene end by 7 bases; junction bases not matched to a gene: 12. The CDR3: CASSASRDRGSFGELFF. The CDR3 DNA follows: TGTGCCAGCAGCGCCAGCCGGGACAGGGGCTCGTTCGGGGAGCTGTTTTTT.

This clonotype was counted many times. This rearrangement joins TRBV7-6 to TRBJ1-1; 9 bases agree with TRBD1. CDR3 length: 14 amino acids. Germline values: CDR1 SGHVS, CDR2 FNYEAQ. J lost 4 bases, V lost 5 bases, and 5 bases had no gene match. CDR3 coding DNA: TGTGCCAGCAGCCCCGGGGACAGGGCCACTGAAGCTTTCTTT. Translating it yields CASSPGDRATEAFF. The whole variable domain, remainder taken from reference TRBV7-6 and TRBJ1-1, is GAGVSQSPRYKVTKRGQDVALRCDPISGHVSLYWYRQALGQGPEFLTYFNYEAQQDKSGLPNDRFSAERPEGSISTLTIQRTEQRDSAMYRCASSPGDRATEAFFGQGTRLTVV.

The chain carries TRBV20-1 and TRBJ2-7, with D possibly being TRBD1 or TRBD2 (5 bases each). Germline V gives CDR1 DFQATT, CDR2 SNEGSKA (reference sequence). The length of the CDR3 is 11 residues. Between the trimmed V and J ends, which lost 4 bases and 3 bases, there was a span of 7 bases. This chain's CDR3 is CSANGGYEQYF. In DNA form, the CDR3 reads TGCAGTGCTAATGGGGGCTACGAGCAGTACTTC.

In this sample, this clonotype turned up many times. The chain carries TRBV24-1 and TRBJ2-1; the D is unclear. The germline V and J ends were trimmed by 6 bases and 1 base, with 12 bases remaining between them. The CDR3 is 15 amino acids. CDR1 KGHDR and CDR2 SFDVKD come from the germline V gene. DNA of the CDR3: TGTGCCACCAGTCCGGTGGGCGGTTCCTACAATGAGCAGTTCTTC. Translating gives CATSPVGGSYNEQFF.

This clonotype was found once. The chain is built from TRBV12-3 or TRBV12-4 and TRBJ1-6, with D perhaps TRBD1 (5 bases). Trimming took 4 bases from V and 7 from J, leaving 8 bases between them. The CDR3 spans 13 residues. The CDR3: CASSWGGNSPLHF. CDR3 in DNA: TGTGCCAGCAGTTGGGGGGGAAATTCACCCCTCCACTTT.

This clonotype was detected many times. The DNA is omitted, as the CDR3 cannot be located on it reliably, and the CDR3 follows TCRdb's listing. The chain joins TRBV19 to TRBJ1-2; TRBD1, the table's D call, was not compared with the DNA. The CDR3 adds up to 13 amino acids, both ends counted. CDR1 is LNHDA and CDR2 is SQIVND in the germline V gene (reference sequence). This CDR3 reads CAIVGTLGYGCTF.

At least ten counts were recorded for this clonotype. The chain links TRBV20-1 to TRBJ2-7; 10 nucleotides agree with TRBD1. The V gene end was trimmed by 3 bases and the J gene end by 3 bases; junction bases not matched to a gene: 5. CDR1 is DFQATT and CDR2 is SNEGSKA in the germline V gene (reference sequence). The CDR3 contains 14 residues. The CDR3 protein is CSARGTGVLYEQYF. The CDR3 bases are TGCAGTGCTAGGGGGACAGGGGTTCTCTACGAGCAGTACTTC.

A few counts support this clonotype. The chain carries TRBV15 and TRBJ1-4, with D possibly TRBD1 on 5 matching bases. V lost 1 base and J lost 6, with 12 bases in between. Germline CDR1 is LNHNV and CDR2 is YYDKDF (reference sequence). The CDR3 contains 15 residues. For the CDR3, the DNA is TGTGCCACCAGCAGAGCCGGCAGGGAGTATGAAAAACTGTTTTTT. Encoded protein: CATSRAGREYEKLFF.

A word on this clonotype: This may arise from a read error, as a much more abundant clone is one base away. The rearrangement uses TRBV7-9 and TRBJ1-2; no reliable D call. The CDR3 sequence is 17 residues long. Trimming removed 6 bases from V and 3 bases from J, with 23 bases in between. The germline CDR1 and CDR2 sequences are SEHNR and FQNEAQ (reference sequence). Written as DNA, the CDR3 is TGTGCCAGCAGTAGATTAGGGCGGGCTAGAACCGACTATGGCTACACCTTC. Translated, it gives CASSRLGRARTDYGYTF.

The rearrangement links TRBV9 to TRBJ2-3, with D perhaps assigned TRBD1 or TRBD2 (5 bases each). The CDR3 is 14 residues long. The germline V and J ends were trimmed by 4 bases and 4 bases, with 13 bases remaining between them. CDR1 is SGDLS, CDR2 YYNGEE, per germline. CDR3 nucleotide sequence: TGTGCCAGCAGCCCGAACGGGGACGCAGATACGCAGTATTTT. Translating gives CASSPNGDADTQYF.

This clonotype was seen at least ten times. This sequence joins TRBV10-2 and TRBJ1-1, with TRBD1 matching over 7 bases. CDR3 length equals 15 residues. In germline, CDR1 is WSHSY, CDR2 SAAADI. V lost 0 bases to trimming and J lost 1 base; unmatched junction nucleotides: 2. The CDR3 nucleotides read TGCGCCAGCAGTGAGTCTAACAGGGGGAACACTGAAGCTTTCTTT. Its translation: CASSESNRGNTEAFF.

In the case of this clonotype: A much larger clone lies a single base off, so this may be a read error. The genes are TRBV5-6 and TRBJ2-5, with D maybe TRBD1 (6 bases). Trimming stripped 5 bases from V and 13 bases from J, with 27 bases between. Germline assignment: CDR1 SGHDT and CDR2 YYEEEE. This CDR3 has 15 amino acids. The CDR3 is CASRSQGFSISERYF. The CDR3 DNA sequence: TGTGCCAGCAGGTCACAGGGCTTCTCGATCTCCGAGCGGTACTTC. Supplemented by reference TRBV5-6 and TRBJ2-5, the full variable domain reads DAGVTQSPTHLIKTRGQQVTLRCSPKSGHDTVSWYQQALGQGPQFIFQYYEEEERQRGNFPDRFSGHQFPNYSSELNVNALLLGDSALYLCASRSQGFSISERYFGPGTRLLVL.

V usage is TRBV30 and J usage is TRBJ1-1; D is perhaps TRBD1 (6 bases). The CDR3 is 14 amino acids. V lost 0 bases and J lost 3, with 11 bases in between. CDR1 and CDR2 (germline): GTSNPN, SVGIG (reference sequence). DNA for the CDR3: TGTGCCTGGAGTGTGGACAGCTTGGACACTGAAGCTTTCTTT. Amino acid sequence: CAWSVDSLDTEAFF.

The chain links TRBV7-9 to TRBJ2-5; maybe TRBD2 (6 bases). The V and J ends lost 3 bases and 14 bases respectively, with 13 bases between them. Germline V gene sequence: CDR1 SEHNR, CDR2 FQNEAQ (reference sequence). This CDR3 comprises 11 residues. CDR3 loop: CASSFGRGQYF. The DNA for the CDR3 is TGTGCCAGCAGCTTCGGGAGAGGACAATACTTC.

This clonotype was recorded many times. V and J are TRBV6-5 and TRBJ2-6; no clear D gene. The CDR3 sequence is 13 residues long. The germline V gene encodes CDR1 MNHEY and CDR2 SVGAGI. V gave up 6 bases and J gave up 4 bases, with 7 bases separating them. CDR3 protein: CASSLVGANVLTF. CDR3 in DNA: TGTGCCAGCAGCTTAGTAGGGGCCAACGTCCTGACTTTC.